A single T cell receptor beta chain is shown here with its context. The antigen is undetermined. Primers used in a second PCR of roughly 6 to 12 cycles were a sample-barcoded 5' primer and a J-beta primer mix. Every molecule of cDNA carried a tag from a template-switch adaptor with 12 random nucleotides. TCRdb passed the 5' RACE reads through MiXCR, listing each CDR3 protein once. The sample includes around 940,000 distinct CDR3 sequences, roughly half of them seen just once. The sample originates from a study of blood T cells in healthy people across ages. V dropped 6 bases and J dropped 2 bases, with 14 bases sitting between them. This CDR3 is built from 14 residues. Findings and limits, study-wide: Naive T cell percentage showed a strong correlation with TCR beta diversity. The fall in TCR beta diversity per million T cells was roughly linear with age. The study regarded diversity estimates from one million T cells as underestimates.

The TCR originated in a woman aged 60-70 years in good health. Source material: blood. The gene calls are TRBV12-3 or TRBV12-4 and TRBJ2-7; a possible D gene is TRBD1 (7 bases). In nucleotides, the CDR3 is TGTGCCAGCAGCCCAGGGGGGAAAGCCTACGAGCAGTACTTC. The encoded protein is CASSPGGKAYEQYF.